The 9 T cell receptor beta chains presented below share a single source sample, sequenced in a study of identical twins. Using its own MiXCR run on the 5' RACE reads, TCRdb lists one record per CDR3 protein. The profile covers around 100,000 distinct CDR3 sequences, with under 7% appearing a single time and about 12% taken by the ten largest. The sample comprised memory T cells sorted from blood. These receptors were taken from a woman between 50 and 59 years old in good health.

This clonotype has just a few counts. This chain connects TRBV29-1 to TRBJ2-3; D call uncertain. V lost 0 bases, J lost 0 bases, and 7 bases lay in between. The CDR3 length is 14 residues. Germline assignment: CDR1 SQVTM and CDR2 ANQGSEA. CDR3 sequence: CSVEDRSSTDTQYF. The CDR3 coding sequence is TGCAGCGTTGAAGACAGGTCTAGCACAGATACGCAGTATTTT.

This clonotype came up many times. V is TRBV9 and J is TRBJ2-2, with 10 bases that match TRBD1. This CDR3 is 15 amino acids long. Germline CDR1 is SGDLS and CDR2 is YYNGEE. The J segment lost 4 bases and the V segment lost 5 bases, leaving 5 bases of the junction unmatched. The CDR3 here is CASRERQGATGELFF. For the CDR3, the DNA is TGTGCCAGCAGGGAAAGACAGGGGGCCACCGGGGAGCTGTTTTTT.

This clonotype was seen many times. The chain couples TRBV5-1 to TRBJ2-7, with TRBD1 matching over 9 bases. The V gene's germline CDR1 is SGHRS and CDR2 YFSETQ. J gave up 0 bases and V 3 bases, and 4 bases lay outside the gene matches. The CDR3 length is 15 residues. The CDR3 protein is CASSYGQGSSYEQYF. CDR3 nucleotides: TGCGCCAGCAGCTATGGACAGGGGAGCTCCTACGAGCAGTACTTC.

This chain joins TRBV5-1 and TRBJ1-2, with D possibly TRBD1 on 5 matching bases. The CDR3 length is 13 residues. Germline V gene data show CDR1 as SGHRS and CDR2 as YFSETQ. The V end lost 0 bases, the J end lost 7 bases, and 10 bases lay between the germline ends. CDR3 DNA: TGCGCCAGCAGCTTGGAAGGGGAATTTGGCTACACCTTC. Translation gives CASSLEGEFGYTF.

This clonotype was counted many times. This chain joins TRBV20-1 and TRBJ2-5; D gene unclear. The CDR3 consists of 10 residues. CDR1 and CDR2 (germline): DFQATT, SNEGSKA (reference sequence). The CDR3 region is CSYQLETQYF. DNA for the CDR3: TGCAGCTACCAACTGGAGACCCAGTACTTC.

This clonotype occurred a few times. The chain's CDR3 is CSVEKGQGTMGIQYF. In DNA form, the CDR3 reads TGCAGCGTTGAGAAGGGACAGGGCACGATGGGCATTCAGTACTTC. J is TRBJ2-4 and V is TRBV29-1; 9 bases match TRBD1. Germline V gene lookup returns CDR1 SQVTM and CDR2 ANQGSEA. The length of the CDR3 is 15 residues. The trim removed 3 bases at V and 9 bases at J, leaving 12 bases unmatched.

This clonotype was counted at least ten times. The chain employs TRBV7-8 and TRBJ1-1; D gene uncertain. V gave up 9 bases and J gave up 5 bases, with 13 bases separating them. This CDR3 spans 12 amino acids. In germline, CDR1 is SGHVS, CDR2 FQNEAQ. As DNA, the CDR3 is TGTGCCAGTGGGCCCGGGGATACTGAAGCTTTCTTT. Translated, it gives CASGPGDTEAFF.

The rearrangement joins TRBV2 to TRBJ2-1; D gene ambiguous. V was trimmed by 10 bases and J by 6 bases, leaving 13 bases between them. This CDR3 is 12 amino acids long. Germline loops: CDR1 SNHLY, CDR2 FYNNEI. As DNA, the CDR3 is TGTGCCACCACTTCTCCAACCAATGAGCAGTTCTTC. Amino acids: CATTSPTNEQFF.

This clonotype was recorded at least ten times. V and J are TRBV7-9 and TRBJ2-1; the match to TRBD2 covers 11 bases. Germline CDR1 SEHNR, CDR2 FQNEAQ (reference sequence). The CDR3 extends over 14 amino acids. The J segment lost 9 bases and the V segment lost 6 bases, leaving 7 bases of the junction unmatched. The CDR3 here is CASRRSGRAIEQFF. CDR3 DNA: TGTGCCAGCAGACGTAGCGGGAGGGCCATTGAGCAGTTCTTC.